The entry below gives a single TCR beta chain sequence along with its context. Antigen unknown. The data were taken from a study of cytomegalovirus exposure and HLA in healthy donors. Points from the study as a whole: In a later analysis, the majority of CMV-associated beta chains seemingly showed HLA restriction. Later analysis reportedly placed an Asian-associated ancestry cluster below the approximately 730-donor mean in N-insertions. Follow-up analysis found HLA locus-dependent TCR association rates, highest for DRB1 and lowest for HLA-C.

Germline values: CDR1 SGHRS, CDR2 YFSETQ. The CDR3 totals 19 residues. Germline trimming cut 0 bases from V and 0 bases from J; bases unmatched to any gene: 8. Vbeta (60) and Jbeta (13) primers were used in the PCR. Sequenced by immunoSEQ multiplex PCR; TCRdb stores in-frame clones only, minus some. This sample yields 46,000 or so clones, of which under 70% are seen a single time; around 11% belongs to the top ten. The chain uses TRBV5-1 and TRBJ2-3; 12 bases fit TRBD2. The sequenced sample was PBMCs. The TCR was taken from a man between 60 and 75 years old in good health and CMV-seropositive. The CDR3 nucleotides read TGCGCCAGCAGCTTGGTCCCGGGACTAGCGGGTGTTAGCACAGATACGCAGTATTTT. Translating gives CASSLVPGLAGVSTDTQYF.